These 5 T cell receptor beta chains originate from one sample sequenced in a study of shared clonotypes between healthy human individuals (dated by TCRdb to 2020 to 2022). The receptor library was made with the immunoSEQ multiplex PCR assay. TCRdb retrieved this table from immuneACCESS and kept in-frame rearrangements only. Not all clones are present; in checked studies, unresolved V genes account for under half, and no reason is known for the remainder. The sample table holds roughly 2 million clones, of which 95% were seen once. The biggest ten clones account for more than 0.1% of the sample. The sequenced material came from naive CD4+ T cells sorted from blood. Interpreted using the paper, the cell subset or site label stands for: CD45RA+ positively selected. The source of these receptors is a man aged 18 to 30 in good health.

The CDR3 nucleotides are TGTGCCAGCAGCTGGCAAATCGTCTACGAGCAGTACTTC. Translating it yields CASSWQIVYEQYF. V is TRBV7-2 and J is TRBJ2-7; D ambiguous. Germline V lookup: CDR1 SGHTA, CDR2 FQGNSA. V was cut by 4 bases and J by 3 bases, with 10 bases left in between. The CDR3 is 13 amino acids.

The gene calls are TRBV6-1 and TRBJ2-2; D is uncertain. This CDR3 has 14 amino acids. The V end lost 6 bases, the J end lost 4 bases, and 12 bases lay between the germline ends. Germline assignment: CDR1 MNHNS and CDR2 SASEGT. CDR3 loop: CASRGPPVTGELFF. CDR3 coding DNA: TGTGCCAGCAGGGGCCCCCCGGTCACCGGGGAGCTGTTTTTT.

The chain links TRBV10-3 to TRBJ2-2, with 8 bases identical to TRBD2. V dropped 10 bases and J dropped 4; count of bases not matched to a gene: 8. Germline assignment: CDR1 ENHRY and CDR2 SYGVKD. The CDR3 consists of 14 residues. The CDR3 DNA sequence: TGTGCCACCACGGGCGGGGGGACCACCGGGGAGCTGTTTTTT. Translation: CATTGGGTTGELFF.

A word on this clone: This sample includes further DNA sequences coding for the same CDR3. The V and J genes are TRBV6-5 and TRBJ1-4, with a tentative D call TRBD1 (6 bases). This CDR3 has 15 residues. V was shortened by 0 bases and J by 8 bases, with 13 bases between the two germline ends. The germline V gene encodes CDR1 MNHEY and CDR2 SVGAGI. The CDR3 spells CASSYSAGVGEKLFF. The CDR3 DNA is TGTGCCAGCAGTTACTCGGCAGGGGTGGGCGAAAAACTGTTTTTT.

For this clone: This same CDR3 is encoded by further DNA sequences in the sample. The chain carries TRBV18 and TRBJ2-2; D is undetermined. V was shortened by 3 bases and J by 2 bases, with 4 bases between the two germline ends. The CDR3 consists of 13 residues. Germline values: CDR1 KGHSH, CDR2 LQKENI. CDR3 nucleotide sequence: TGTGCCAGCTCACCCCTTAACACCGGGGAGCTGTTTTTT. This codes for CASSPLNTGELFF.